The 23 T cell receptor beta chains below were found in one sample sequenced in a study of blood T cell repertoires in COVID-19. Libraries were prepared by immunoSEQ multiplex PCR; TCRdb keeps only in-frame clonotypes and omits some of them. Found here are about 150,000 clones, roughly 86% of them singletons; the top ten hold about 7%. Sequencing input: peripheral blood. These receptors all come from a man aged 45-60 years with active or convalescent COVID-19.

This CDR3 is CASSSQGRGTQYF. The DNA for the CDR3 is TGTGCCAGCAGTTCACAGGGGCGGGGGACCCAGTACTTC. The J gene is TRBJ2-5, the V gene TRBV7-3; possible D gene TRBD1, 7 bases. Trimming took off 6 bases at V and 7 bases at J, with 15 bases between the two ends. This CDR3 region has 13 residues. Germline V gene lookup returns CDR1 SGHTA and CDR2 FQGTGA.

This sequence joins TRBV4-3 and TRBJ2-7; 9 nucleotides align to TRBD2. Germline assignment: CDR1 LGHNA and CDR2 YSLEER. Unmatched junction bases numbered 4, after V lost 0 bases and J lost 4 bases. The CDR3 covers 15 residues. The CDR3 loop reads CASSQDASGVYEQYF. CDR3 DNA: TGCGCCAGCAGCCAAGATGCTAGCGGGGTTTACGAGCAGTACTTC.

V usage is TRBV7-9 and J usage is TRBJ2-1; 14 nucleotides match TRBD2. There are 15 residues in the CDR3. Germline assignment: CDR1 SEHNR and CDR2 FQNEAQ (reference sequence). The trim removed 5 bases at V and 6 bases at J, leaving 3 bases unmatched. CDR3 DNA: TGTGCCAGCAGCGTTGGGACTAGCGGGAGCAATGAGCAGTTCTTC. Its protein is CASSVGTSGSNEQFF.

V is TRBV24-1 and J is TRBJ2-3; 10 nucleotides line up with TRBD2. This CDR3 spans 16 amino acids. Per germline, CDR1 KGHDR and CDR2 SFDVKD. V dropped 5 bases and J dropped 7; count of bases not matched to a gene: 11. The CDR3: CATSGGAGGPTNTQYF. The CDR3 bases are TGTGCCACCAGTGGAGGAGCGGGAGGGCCAACGAATACGCAGTATTTT.

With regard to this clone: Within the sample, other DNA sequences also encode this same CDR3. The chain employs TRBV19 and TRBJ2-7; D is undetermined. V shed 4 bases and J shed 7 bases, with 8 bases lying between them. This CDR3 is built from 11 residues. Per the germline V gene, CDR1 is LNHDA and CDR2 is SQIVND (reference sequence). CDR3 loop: CASSTGGEQYF. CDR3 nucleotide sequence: TGTGCCAGTAGTACGGGTGGGGAGCAGTACTTC.

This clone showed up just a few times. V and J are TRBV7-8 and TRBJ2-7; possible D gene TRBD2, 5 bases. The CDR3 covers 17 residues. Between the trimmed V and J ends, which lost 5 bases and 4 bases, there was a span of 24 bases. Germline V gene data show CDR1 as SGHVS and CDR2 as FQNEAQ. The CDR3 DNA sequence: TGTGCCAGCAGCCCCCCTTTTGCCGGCAGACGAGGGTACGAGCAGTACTTC. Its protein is CASSPPFAGRRGYEQYF.

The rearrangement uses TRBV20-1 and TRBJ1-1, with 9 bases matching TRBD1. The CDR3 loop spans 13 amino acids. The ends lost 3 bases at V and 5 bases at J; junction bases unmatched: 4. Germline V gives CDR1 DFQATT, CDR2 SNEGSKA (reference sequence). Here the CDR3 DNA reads TGCAGTGCTAGTACAGGGGGCAGGACTGAAGCTTTCTTT. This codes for CSASTGGRTEAFF.

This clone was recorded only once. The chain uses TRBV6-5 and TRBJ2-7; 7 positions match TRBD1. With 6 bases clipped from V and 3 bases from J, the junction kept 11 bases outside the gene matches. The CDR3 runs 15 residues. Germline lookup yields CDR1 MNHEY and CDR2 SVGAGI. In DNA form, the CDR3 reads TGTGCCAGCAGACCCTCGGGACAGCGAAACTACGAGCAGTACTTC. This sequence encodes CASRPSGQRNYEQYF.

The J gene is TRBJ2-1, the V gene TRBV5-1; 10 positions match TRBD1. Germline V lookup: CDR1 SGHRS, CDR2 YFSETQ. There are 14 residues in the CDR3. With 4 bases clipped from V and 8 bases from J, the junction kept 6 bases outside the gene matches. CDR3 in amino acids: CASSPGQGFDEQFF. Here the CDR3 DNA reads TGCGCCAGCAGCCCGGGACAGGGGTTCGATGAGCAGTTCTTC.

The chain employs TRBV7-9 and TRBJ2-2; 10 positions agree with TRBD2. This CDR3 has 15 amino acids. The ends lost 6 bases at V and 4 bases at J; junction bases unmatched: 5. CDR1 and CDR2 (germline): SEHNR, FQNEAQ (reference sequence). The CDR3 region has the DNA TGTGCCAGCAGGAGTCTAGCGGGGGCCACCGGGGAGCTGTTTTTT. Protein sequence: CASRSLAGATGELFF.

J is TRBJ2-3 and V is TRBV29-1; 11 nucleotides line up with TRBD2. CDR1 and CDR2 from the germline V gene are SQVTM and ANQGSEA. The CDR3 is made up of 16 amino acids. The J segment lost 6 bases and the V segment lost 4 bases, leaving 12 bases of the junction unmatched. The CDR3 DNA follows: TGCAGCGTTGTACTAGCGGGGGACCCAATCGGGGATACGCAGTATTTT. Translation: CSVVLAGDPIGDTQYF.

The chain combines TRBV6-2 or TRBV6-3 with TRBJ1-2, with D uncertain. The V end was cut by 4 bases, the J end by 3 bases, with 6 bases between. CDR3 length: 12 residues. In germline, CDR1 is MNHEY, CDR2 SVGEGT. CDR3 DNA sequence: TGTGCCAGCAGTTCTTCTTACTATGGCTACACCTTC. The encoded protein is CASSSSYYGYTF.

CDR3 nucleotide sequence: TGTGCCAGCAGCCACGGACAGGGGGCTAGGGAGCAGTACTTC. This sequence encodes CASSHGQGAREQYF. The rearrangement uses TRBV7-2 and TRBJ2-7, with 11 bases matching TRBD1. V lost 5 bases and J lost 7; bases outside the gene matches: 7. CDR1 and CDR2 from the germline V gene are SGHTA and FQGNSA. The CDR3 length is 14 residues. Looking up the rest from reference TRBV7-2 and TRBJ2-7 gives the full variable domain: GAGVSQSPSNKVTEKGKDVELRCDPISGHTALYWYRQSLGQGLEFLIYFQGNSAPDKSGLPSDRFSAERTGGSVSTLTIQRTQQEDSAVYLCASSHGQGAREQYFGPGTRLTVT.

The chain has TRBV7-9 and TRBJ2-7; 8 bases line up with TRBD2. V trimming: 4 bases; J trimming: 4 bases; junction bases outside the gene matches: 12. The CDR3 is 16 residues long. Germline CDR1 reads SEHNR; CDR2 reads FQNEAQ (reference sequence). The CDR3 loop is CASSSQGAGGLYEQYF. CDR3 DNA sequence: TGTGCCAGCAGCTCCCAAGGGGCGGGAGGATTGTACGAGCAGTACTTC.

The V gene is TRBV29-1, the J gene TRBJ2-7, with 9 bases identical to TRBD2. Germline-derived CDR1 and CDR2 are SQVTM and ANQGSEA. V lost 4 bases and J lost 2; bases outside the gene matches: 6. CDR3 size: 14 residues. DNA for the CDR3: TGCAGCGTTGGGGGGCTAGCGGGGACCTACGAGCAGTACTTC. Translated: CSVGGLAGTYEQYF.

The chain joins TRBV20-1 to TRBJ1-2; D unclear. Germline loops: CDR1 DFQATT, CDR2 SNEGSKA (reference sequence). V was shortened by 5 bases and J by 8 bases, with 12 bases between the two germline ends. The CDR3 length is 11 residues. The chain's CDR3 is CSASLAGGYTF. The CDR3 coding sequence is TGCAGTGCTTCCCTAGCGGGCGGCTACACCTTC.

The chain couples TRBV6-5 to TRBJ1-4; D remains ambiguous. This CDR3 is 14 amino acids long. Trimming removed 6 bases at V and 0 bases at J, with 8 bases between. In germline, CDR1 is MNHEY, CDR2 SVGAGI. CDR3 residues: CASRPTATNEKLFF. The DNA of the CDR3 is TGTGCCAGCAGACCGACTGCAACTAATGAAAAACTGTTTTTT.

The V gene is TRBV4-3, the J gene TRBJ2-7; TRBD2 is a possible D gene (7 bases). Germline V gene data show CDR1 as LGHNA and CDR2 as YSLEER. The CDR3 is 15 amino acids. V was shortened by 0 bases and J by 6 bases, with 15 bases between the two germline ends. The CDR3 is CASSQDRGGYSEQYF. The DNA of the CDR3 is TGCGCCAGCAGCCAAGACAGGGGAGGGTATTCCGAGCAGTACTTC.

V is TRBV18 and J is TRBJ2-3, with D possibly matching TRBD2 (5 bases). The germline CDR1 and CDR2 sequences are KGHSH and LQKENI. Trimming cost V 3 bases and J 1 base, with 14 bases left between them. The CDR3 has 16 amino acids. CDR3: CASSPSGDSGTDTQYF. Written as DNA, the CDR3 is TGTGCCAGCTCACCCTCCGGGGATTCAGGCACAGATACGCAGTATTTT.

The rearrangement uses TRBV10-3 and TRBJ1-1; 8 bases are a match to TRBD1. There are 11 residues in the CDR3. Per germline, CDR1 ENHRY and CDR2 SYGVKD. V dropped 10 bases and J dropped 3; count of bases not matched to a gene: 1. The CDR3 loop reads CATTGDTEAFF. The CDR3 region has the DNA TGTGCCACGACAGGGGACACTGAAGCTTTCTTT.

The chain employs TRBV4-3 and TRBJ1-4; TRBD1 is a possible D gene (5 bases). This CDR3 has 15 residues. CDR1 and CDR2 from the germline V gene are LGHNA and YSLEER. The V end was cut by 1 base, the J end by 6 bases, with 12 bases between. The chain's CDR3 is CASSQVVGRDEKLFF. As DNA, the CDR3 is TGCGCCAGCAGCCAAGTTGTGGGGCGTGATGAAAAACTGTTTTTT.

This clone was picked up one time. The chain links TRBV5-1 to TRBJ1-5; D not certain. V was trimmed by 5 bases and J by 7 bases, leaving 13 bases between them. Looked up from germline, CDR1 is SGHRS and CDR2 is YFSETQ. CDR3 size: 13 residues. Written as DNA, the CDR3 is TGCGCCAGCAGAGGAAGGGAGGGACAGCCCCAGCATTTT. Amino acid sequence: CASRGREGQPQHF. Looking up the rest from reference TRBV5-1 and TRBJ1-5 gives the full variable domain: KAGVTQTPRYLIKTRGQQVTLSCSPISGHRSVSWYQQTPGQGLQFLFEYFSETQRNKGNFPGRFSGRQFSNSRSEMNVSTLELGDSALYLCASRGREGQPQHFGDGTRLSIL.

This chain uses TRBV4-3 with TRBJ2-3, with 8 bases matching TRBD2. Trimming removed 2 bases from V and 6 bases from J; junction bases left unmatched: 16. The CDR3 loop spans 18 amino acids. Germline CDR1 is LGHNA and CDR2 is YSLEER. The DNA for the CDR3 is TGCGCCAGCAGCCAAAACCCGGAGGGGAGCGGGAGAGTGGATACGCAGTATTTT. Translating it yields CASSQNPEGSGRVDTQYF.